The text below deals with one T cell receptor beta chain. The data belong to a study of T-cell reconstitution after alpha-beta-depleted transplantation in children. CDR3 size: 17 residues. Germline CDR1 is LGHNA and CDR2 is YNFKEQ. Trimming shortened V by 1 base and J by 0 bases, and 13 bases separated the two germline ends. A TCRbeta library incorporating unique molecular identifiers was prepared. TCRdb re-called the PCR reads through MiXCR, storing one row per CDR3 protein. The sample comprises approximately 270,000 distinct CDR3 sequences, under 30% of which are singletons, and about 5% rests with the top ten.

This chain uses TRBV4-2 with TRBJ2-1, with D tentatively TRBD1 or TRBD2 (6 bases each). This sample comprised PBMCs, mostly from graft donor cells, obtained 360 days after TCRalphabeta/CD19-depleted stem cell transplant. The clonotype originates from a female patient aged 2-15 years who had a stem cell transplant for congenital amegakaryocytic thrombocytopenia, so the T cells may come from the graft donor. The CDR3 coding sequence is TGTGCCAGCAGCCAAGTCGGAGGGGGGAGCTCCTACAATGAGCAGTTCTTC. Encoded protein: CASSQVGGGSSYNEQFF.